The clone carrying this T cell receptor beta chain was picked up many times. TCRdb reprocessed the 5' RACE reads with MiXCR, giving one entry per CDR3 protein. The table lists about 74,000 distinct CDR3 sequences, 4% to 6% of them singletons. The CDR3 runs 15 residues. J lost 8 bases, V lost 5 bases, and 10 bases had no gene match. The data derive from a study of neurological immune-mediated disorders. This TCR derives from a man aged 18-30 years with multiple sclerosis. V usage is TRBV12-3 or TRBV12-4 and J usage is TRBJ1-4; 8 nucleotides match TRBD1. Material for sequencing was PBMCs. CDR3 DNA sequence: TGTGCCAGCAGTCCTGGCGGGACAGGCGGGGAAAAACTGTTTTTT. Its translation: CASSPGGTGGEKLFF.